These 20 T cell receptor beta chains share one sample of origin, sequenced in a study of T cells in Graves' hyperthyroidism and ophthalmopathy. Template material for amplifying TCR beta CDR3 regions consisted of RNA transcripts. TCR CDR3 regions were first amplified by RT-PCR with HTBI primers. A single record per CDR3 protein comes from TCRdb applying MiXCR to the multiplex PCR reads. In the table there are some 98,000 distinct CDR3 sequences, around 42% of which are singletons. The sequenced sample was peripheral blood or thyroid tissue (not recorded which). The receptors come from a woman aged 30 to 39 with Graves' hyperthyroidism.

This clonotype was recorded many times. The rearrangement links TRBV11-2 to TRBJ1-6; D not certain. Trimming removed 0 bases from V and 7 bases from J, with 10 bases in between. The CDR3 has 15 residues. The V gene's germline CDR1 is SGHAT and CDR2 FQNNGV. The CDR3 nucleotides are TGTGCCAGCAGCTTAGACGGTCCGAGGAATTCACCCCTCCACTTT. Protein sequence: CASSLDGPRNSPLHF.

This CDR3 reads CASMASGSSYEQYF. The CDR3 DNA follows: TGTGCCAGCATGGCTAGCGGGAGCTCCTACGAGCAGTACTTC. The V gene is TRBV2, the J gene TRBJ2-7; 10 bases match TRBD2. Losses at the gene ends were 7 bases for V and 0 bases for J; bases not matched to a gene: 3. Germline V lookup: CDR1 SNHLY, CDR2 FYNNEI. The length of the CDR3 is 14 residues.

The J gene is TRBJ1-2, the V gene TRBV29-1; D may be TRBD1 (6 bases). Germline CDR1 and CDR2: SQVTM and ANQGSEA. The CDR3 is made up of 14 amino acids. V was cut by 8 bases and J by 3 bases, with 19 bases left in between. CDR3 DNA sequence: TGCAGCTTGGTCGGTTACAGGGTCTACTATGGCTACACCTTC. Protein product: CSLVGYRVYYGYTF.

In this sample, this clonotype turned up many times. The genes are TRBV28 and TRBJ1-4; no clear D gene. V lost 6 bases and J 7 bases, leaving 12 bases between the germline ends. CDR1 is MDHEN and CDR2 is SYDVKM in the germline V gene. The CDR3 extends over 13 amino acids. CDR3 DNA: TGTGCCAGCAGCCCGGCCGGAGGTGAAAAACTGTTTTTT. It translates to CASSPAGGEKLFF.

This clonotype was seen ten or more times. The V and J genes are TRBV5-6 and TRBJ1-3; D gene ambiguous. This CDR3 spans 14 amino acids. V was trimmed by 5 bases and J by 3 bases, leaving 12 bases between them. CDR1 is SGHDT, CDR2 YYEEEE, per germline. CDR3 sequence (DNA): TGTGCCAGCAGTAATTCTGGGAGTGGAAACACCATATATTTT. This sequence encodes CASSNSGSGNTIYF. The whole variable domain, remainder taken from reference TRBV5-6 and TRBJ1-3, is DAGVTQSPTHLIKTRGQQVTLRCSPKSGHDTVSWYQQALGQGPQFIFQYYEEEERQRGNFPDRFSGHQFPNYSSELNVNALLLGDSALYLCASSNSGSGNTIYFGEGSWLTVV.

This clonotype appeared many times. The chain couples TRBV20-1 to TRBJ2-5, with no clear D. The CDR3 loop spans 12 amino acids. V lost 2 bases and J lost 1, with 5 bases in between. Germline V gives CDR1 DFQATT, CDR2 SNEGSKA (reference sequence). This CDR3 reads CSARRLQETQYF. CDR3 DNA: TGCAGTGCTAGACGCCTCCAAGAGACCCAGTACTTC.

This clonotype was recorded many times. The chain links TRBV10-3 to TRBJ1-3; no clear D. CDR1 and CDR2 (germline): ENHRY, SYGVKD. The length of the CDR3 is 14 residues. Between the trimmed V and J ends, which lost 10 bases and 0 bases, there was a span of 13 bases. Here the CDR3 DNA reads TGTGCCACCGGACGGCTAGGCTCTGGAAACACCATATATTTT. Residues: CATGRLGSGNTIYF.

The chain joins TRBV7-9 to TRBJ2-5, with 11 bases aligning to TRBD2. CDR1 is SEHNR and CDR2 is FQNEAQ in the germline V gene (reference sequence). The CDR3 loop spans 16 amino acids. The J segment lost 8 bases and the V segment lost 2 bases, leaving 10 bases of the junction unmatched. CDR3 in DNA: TGTGCCAGCAGCTTACCCTCGACTAGCGGGATCGGTACCCAGTACTTC. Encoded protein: CASSLPSTSGIGTQYF.

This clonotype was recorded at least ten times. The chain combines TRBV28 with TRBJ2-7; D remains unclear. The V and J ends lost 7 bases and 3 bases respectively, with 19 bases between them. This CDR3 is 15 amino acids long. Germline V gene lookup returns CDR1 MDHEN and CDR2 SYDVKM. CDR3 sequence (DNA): TGTGCCAGCACCGCCGGGTGGTCCGCCTTCTACGAGCAGTACTTC. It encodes CASTAGWSAFYEQYF. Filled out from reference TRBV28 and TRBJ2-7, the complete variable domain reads DVKVTQSSRYLVKRTGEKVFLECVQDMDHENMFWYRQDPGLGLRLIYFSYDVKMKEKGDIPEGYSVSREKKERFSLILESASTNQTSMYLCASTAGWSAFYEQYFGPGTRLTVT.

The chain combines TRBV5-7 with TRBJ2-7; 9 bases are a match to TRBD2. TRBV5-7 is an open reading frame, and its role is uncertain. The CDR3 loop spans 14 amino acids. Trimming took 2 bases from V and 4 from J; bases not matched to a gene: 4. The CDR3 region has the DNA TGTGCCAGCAGCTTAGAAGCGGGAGGTTACGAGCAGTACTTC. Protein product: CASSLEAGGYEQYF.

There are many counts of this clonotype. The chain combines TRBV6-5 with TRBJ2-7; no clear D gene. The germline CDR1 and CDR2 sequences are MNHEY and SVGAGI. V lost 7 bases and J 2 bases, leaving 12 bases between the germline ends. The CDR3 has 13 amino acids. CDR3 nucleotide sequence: TGTGCCAGCAAACCAGGTATAACCTACGAGCAGTACTTC. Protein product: CASKPGITYEQYF.

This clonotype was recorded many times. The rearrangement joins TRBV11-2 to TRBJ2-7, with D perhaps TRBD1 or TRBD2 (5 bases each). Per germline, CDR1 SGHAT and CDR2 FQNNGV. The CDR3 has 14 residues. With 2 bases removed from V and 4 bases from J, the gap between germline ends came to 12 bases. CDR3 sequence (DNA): TGTGCCAGCAGCTTAATTGACTGGGGGTACGAGCAGTACTTC. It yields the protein CASSLIDWGYEQYF.

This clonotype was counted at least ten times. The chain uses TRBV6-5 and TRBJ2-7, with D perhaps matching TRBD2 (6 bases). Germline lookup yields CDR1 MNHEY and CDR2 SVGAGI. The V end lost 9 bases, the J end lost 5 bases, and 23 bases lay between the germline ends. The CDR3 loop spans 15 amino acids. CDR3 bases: TGTGCCAGTGATCGCGGGGTTTTCCGGCTCCACGAGCAGTACTTC. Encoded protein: CASDRGVFRLHEQYF.

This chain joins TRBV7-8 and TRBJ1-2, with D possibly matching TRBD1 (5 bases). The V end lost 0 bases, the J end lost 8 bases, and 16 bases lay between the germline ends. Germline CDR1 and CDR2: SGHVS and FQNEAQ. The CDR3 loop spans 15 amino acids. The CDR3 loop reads CASSLAHGGSVGYTF. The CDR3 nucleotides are TGTGCCAGCAGCTTAGCGCATGGGGGGAGCGTAGGCTACACCTTC.

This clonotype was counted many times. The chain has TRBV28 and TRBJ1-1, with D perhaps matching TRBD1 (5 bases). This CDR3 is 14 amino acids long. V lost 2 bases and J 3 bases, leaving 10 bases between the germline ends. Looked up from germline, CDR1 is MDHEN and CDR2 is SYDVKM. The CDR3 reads CASSLGRVDTEAFF. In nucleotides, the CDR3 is TGTGCCAGCAGTTTAGGCAGGGTGGACACTGAAGCTTTCTTT.

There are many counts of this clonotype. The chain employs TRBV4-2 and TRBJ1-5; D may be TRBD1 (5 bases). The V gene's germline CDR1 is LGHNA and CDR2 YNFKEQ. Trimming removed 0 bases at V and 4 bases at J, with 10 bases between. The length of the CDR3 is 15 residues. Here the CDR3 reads CASSQDRPGNQPQHF. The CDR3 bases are TGTGCCAGCAGCCAAGATCGGCCAGGGAATCAGCCCCAGCATTTT.

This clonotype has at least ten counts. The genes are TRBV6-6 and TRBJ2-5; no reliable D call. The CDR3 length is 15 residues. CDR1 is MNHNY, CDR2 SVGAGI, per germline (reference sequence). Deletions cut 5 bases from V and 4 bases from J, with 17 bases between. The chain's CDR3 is CASSGLYTARETQYF. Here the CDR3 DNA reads TGTGCCAGCAGTGGTCTTTATACTGCCCGAGAGACCCAGTACTTC.

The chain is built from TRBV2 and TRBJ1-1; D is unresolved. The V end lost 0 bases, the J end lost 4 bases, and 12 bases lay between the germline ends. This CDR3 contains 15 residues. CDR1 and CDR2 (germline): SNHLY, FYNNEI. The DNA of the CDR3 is TGTGCCAGCAGTGAAGCCCCTCCGGTTGGCACTGAAGCTTTCTTT. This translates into CASSEAPPVGTEAFF. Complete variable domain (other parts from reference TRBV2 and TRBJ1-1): EPEVTQTPSHQVTQMGQEVILRCVPISNHLYFYWYRQILGQKVEFLVSFYNNEISEKSEIFDDQFSVERPDGSNFTLKIRSTKLEDSAMYFCASSEAPPVGTEAFFGQGTRLTVV.

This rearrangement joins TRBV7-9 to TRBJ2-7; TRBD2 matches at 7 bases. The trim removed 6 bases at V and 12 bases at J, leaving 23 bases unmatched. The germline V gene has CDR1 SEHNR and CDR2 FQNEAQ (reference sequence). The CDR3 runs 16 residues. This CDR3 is CASSEDGGMAGVRRYF. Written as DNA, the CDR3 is TGTGCCAGCAGTGAAGATGGTGGAATGGCGGGAGTCAGGCGGTACTTC. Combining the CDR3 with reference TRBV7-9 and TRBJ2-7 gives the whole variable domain DTGVSQNPRHKITKRGQNVTFRCDPISEHNRLYWYRQTLGQGPEFLTYFQNEAQLEKSRLLSDRFSAERPKGSFSTLEIQRTEQGDSAMYLCASSEDGGMAGVRRYFGPGTRLTVT.

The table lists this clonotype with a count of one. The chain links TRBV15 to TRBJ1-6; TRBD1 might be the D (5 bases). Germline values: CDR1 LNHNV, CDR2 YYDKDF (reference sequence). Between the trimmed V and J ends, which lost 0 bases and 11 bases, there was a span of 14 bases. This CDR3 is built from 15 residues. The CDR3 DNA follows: TGTGCCACCAGCAGAGATCGTGGGGGAGGGACACCCCTCCACTTT. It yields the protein CATSRDRGGGTPLHF.